This TCR beta chain was captured in a study of graft-versus-host responses after intestinal transplantation. Study-level background: Each patient got anti-thymocyte globulin induction, then tacrolimus and steroids for about 3 years. Broader study findings: Early post-transplant HvG declines were associated with peak circulating GvH clone levels.

Here immunoSEQ multiplex PCR was the method, and the copy in TCRdb shows in-frame clones only, minus some. The sample has 16,000 or so clones; roughly four fifths are singletons. V was clipped by 6 bases and J by 1 base, with 12 bases between them. Germline CDR1 reads SNHLY; CDR2 reads FYNNEI. CDR3 length: 14 residues. Comment on this clone: Its antigen remains unidentified.

Tissue from the graft was processed to free its intraepithelial and lamina propria lymphocytes. The clonotype originates from a human patient who received an intestinal transplant, so some T cells may come from the graft donor. The starting material was ileum tissue, obtained around 600 days after intestinal transplantation. The J gene is TRBJ1-1, the V gene TRBV2; D is possibly TRBD1 (6 bases). The CDR3 DNA reads TGTGCCAGCAGAAGTAGAGGGGGGAACACTGAAGCTTTCTTT. Amino acid sequence: CASRSRGGNTEAFF.